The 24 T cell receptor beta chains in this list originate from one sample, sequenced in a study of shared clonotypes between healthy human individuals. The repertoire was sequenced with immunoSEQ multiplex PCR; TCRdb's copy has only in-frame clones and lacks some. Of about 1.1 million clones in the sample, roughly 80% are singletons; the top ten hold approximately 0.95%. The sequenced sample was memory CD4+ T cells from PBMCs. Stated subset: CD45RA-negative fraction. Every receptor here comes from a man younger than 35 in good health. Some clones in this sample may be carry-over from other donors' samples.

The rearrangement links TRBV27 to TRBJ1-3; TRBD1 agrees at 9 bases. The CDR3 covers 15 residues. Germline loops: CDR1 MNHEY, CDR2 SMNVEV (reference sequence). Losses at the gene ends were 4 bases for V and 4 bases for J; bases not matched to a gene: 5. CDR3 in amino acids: CASSSGTGPGNTIYF. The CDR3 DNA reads TGTGCCAGCAGTTCGGGGACAGGGCCCGGAAACACCATATATTTT.

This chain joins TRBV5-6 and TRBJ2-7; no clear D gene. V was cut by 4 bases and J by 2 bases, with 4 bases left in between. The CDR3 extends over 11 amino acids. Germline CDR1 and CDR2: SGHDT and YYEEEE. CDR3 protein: CASSQTYEQYF. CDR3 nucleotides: TGTGCCAGCAGCCAGACCTACGAGCAGTACTTC.

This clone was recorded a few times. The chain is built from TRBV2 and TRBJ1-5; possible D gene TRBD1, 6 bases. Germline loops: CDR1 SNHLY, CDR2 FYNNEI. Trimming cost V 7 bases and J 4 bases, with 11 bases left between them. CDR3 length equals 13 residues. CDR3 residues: CASNEGGNQPQHF. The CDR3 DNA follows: TGTGCCAGCAATGAGGGGGGAAATCAGCCCCAGCATTTT.

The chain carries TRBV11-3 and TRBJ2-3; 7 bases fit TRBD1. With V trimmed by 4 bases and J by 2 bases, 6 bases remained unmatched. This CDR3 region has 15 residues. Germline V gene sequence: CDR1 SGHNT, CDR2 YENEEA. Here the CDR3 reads CASSSTGTDTDTQYF. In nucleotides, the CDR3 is TGTGCCAGCAGCTCTACGGGGACAGACACAGATACGCAGTATTTT.

CDR3 residues: CASSSGGSGRNQPQHF. CDR3 nucleotide sequence: TGTGCCAGCAGCTCCGGGGGTAGCGGGCGCAATCAGCCCCAGCATTTT. The chain employs TRBV11-2 and TRBJ1-5, with D possibly being TRBD1 (5 bases). V lost 4 bases and J 2 bases, leaving 15 bases between the germline ends. The germline gives CDR1 SGHAT, CDR2 FQNNGV. This CDR3 has 16 amino acids. Together with reference TRBV11-2 and TRBJ1-5, the CDR3 gives the full variable domain: EAGVAQSPRYKIIEKRQSVAFWCNPISGHATLYWYQQILGQGPKLLIQFQNNGVVDDSQLPKDRFSAERLKGVDSTLKIQPAKLEDSAVYLCASSSGGSGRNQPQHFGDGTRLSIL.

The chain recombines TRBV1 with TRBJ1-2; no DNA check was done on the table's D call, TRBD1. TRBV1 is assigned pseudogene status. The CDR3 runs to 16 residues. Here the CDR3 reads CTSSHRPGARGGGYTF. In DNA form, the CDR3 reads TGCACCAGCAGCCACCGTCCAGGGGCGAGGGGCGGTGGCTACACCTTC.

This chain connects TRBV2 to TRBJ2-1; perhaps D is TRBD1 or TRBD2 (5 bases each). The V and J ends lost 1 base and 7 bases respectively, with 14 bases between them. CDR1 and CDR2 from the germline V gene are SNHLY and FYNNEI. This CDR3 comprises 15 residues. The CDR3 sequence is CASSEEVAGANEQFF. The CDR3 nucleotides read TGTGCCAGCAGTGAAGAGGTCGCCGGGGCGAATGAGCAGTTCTTC.

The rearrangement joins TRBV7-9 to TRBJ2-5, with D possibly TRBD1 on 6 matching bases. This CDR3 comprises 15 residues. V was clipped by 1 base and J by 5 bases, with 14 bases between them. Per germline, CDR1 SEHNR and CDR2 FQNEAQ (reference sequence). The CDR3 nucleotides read TGTGCCAGCAGCTTAGGGGCAGGGGTGGGCGAGACCCAGTACTTC. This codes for CASSLGAGVGETQYF.

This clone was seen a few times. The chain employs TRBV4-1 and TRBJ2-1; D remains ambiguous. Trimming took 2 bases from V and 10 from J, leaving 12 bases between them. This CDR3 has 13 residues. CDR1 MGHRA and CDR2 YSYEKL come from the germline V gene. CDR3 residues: CASSQRTGDEQFF. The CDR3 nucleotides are TGCGCCAGCAGCCAACGGACCGGAGACGAGCAGTTCTTC.

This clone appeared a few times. The CDR3 bases are TGTGCCAGCACCACGGGAGATACGCAGTATTTT. Amino acids: CASTTGDTQYF. The chain combines TRBV6-6 with TRBJ2-3; D is unclear. The CDR3 runs 11 residues. Per germline, CDR1 MNHNY and CDR2 SVGAGI (reference sequence). V was trimmed by 7 bases and J by 5 bases, leaving 7 bases between them.

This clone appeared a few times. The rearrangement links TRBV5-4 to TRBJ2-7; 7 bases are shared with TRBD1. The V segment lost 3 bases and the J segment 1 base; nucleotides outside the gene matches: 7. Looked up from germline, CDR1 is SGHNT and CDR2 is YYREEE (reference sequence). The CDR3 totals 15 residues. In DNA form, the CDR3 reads TGTGCCAGCAGCTCCGGGACAGCACCTTCCTACGAGCAGTACTTC. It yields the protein CASSSGTAPSYEQYF.

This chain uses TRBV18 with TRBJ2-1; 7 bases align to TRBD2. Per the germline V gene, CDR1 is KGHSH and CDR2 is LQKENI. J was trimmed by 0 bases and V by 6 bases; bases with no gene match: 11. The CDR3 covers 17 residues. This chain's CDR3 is CASSRTRGVSSYNEQFF. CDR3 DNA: TGTGCCAGCTCTCGGACCCGGGGGGTGAGCTCCTACAATGAGCAGTTCTTC. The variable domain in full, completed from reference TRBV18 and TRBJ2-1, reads NAGVMQNPRHLVRRRGQEARLRCSPMKGHSHVYWYRQLPEEGLKFMVYLQKENIIDESGMPKERFSAEFPKEGPSILRIQQVVRGDSAAYFCASSRTRGVSSYNEQFFGPGTRLTVL.

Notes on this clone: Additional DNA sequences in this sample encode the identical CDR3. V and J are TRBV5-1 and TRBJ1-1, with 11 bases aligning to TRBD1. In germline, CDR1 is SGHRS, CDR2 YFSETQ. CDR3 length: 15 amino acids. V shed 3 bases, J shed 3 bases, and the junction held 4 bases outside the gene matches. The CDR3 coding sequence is TGCGCCAGCAGCTCTGGGACAGGGGGAGACACTGAAGCTTTCTTT. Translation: CASSSGTGGDTEAFF.

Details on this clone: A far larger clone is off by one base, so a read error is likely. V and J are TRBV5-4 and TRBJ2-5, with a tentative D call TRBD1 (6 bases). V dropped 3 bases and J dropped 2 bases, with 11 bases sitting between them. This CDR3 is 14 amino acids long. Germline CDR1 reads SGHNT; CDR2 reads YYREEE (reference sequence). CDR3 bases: TGTGCCAGCAGCTCCGGACAGCCACAAGAGACCCAGTACTTC. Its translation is CASSSGQPQETQYF.

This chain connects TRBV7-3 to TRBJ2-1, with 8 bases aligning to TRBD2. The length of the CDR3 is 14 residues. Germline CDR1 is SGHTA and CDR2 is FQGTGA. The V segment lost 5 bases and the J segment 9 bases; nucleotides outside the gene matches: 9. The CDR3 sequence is CASSQGTRGTEQFF. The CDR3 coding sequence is TGTGCCAGCAGCCAAGGGACTAGGGGCACTGAGCAGTTCTTC.

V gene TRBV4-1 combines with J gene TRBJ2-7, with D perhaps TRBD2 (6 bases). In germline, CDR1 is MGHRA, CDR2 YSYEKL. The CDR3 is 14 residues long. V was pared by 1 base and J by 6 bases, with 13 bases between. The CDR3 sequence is CASSQVAGTGEQYF. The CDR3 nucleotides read TGCGCCAGCAGCCAAGTCGCGGGAACCGGCGAGCAGTACTTC.

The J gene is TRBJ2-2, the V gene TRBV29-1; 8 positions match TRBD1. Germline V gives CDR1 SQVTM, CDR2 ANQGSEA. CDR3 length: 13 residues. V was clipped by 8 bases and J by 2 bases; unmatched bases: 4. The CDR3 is CSIDRGNTGELFF. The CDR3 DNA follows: TGCAGCATAGACAGGGGTAACACCGGGGAGCTGTTTTTT.

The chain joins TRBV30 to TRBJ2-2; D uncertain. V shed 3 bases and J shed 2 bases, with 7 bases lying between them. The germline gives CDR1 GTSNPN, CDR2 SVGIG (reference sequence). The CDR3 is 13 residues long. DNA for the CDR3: TGTGCCTGGAGGGCGGCCAACACCGGGGAGCTGTTTTTT. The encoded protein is CAWRAANTGELFF.

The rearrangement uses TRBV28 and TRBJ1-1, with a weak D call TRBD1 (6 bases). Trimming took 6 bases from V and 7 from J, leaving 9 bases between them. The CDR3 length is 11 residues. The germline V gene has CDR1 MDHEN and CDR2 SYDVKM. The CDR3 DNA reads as TGTGCCAGCAGGGGACAAATTGAAGCTTTCTTT. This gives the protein CASRGQIEAFF.

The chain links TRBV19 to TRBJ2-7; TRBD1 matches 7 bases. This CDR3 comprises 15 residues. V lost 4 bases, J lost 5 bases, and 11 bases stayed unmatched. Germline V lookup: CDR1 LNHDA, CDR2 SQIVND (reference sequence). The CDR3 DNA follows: TGTGCCAGTAGTACCCCCCTTGACAGGGCCCACGAGCAGTACTTC. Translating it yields CASSTPLDRAHEQYF.

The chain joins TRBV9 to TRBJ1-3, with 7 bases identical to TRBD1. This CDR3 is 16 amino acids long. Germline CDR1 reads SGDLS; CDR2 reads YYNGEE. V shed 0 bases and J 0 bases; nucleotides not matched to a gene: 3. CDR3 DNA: TGTGCCAGCAGCGTAGTAGGGGGCCTCTCTGGAAACACCATATATTTT. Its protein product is CASSVVGGLSGNTIYF.

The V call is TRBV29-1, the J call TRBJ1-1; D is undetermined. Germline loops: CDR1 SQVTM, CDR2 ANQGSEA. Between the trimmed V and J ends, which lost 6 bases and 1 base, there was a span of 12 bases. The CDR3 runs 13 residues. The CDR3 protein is CSVRPGGNTEAFF. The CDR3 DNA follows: TGCAGCGTCCGTCCTGGAGGGAACACTGAAGCTTTCTTT.

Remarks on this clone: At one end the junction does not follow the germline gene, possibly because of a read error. In nucleotides, the CDR3 is TGCAGTGCCTGGGAGCGGGACCGAGGAGTCTTC. This codes for CSAWERDRGVF. The J gene is TRBJ2-1, the V gene TRBV20-1, with TRBD2 matching over 7 bases. Germline assignment: CDR1 DFQATT and CDR2 SNEGSKA (reference sequence). CDR3 size: 11 residues.

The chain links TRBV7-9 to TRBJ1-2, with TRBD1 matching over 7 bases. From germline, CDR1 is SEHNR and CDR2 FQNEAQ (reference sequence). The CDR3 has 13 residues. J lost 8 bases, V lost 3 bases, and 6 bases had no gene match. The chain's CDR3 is CASSFRDSFGYTF. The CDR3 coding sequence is TGTGCCAGCAGCTTCAGGGACAGTTTCGGCTACACCTTC.